Following are 25 T cell receptor beta chains from one sample sequenced in a study of blood T cell repertoires in COVID-19. The data were produced by immunoSEQ multiplex PCR, yet TCRdb's version contains in-frame clones alone and is incomplete. The table has almost 500,000 clones, more than 85% seen once. Sequenced: PBMCs or T cells enriched from blood (not recorded which). The source is a woman aged 60-70 years who had recovered from COVID-19.

As to this clone: At the DNA level, this CDR3 is encoded by other sequences in the same sample as well. The rearrangement uses TRBV9 and TRBJ1-1; D not resolved. The V end lost 2 bases, the J end lost 1 base, and 6 bases lay between the germline ends. The CDR3 has 13 amino acids. CDR1 SGDLS and CDR2 YYNGEE come from the germline V gene. The CDR3 spells CASSVGRNTEAFF. The CDR3 DNA reads TGTGCCAGCAGCGTTGGGAGGAACACTGAAGCTTTCTTT. The full variable domain, its missing parts supplied by reference TRBV9 and TRBJ1-1, is DSGVTQTPKHLITATGQRVTLRCSPRSGDLSVYWYQQSLDQGLQFLIQYYNGEERAKGNILERFSAQQFPDLHSELNLSSLELGDSALYFCASSVGRNTEAFFGQGTRLTVV.

This chain joins TRBV14 and TRBJ2-3; D might be TRBD2 (6 bases). The V gene's germline CDR1 is SGHDN and CDR2 FVKESK. This CDR3 contains 14 residues. V was shortened by 2 bases and J by 2 bases, with 8 bases between the two germline ends. The DNA for the CDR3 is TGTGCCAGCAGCCAACGGAGGGTCACAGATACGCAGTATTTT. Its translation: CASSQRRVTDTQYF.

CDR3 residues: CASIGTSYEQYV. The CDR3 DNA sequence: TGTGCCAGTATAGGGACTAGCTACGAGCAGTACGTC. V usage is TRBV19 and J usage is TRBJ2-7; 8 positions match TRBD2. The junction had 2 bases not matched to a gene; V was cut back by 7 bases and J by 3 bases. Germline V gene sequence: CDR1 LNHDA, CDR2 SQIVND (reference sequence). The CDR3 is 12 residues long.

This clone was counted only a few times. The rearrangement uses TRBV5-4 and TRBJ1-6, with unresolved D. V was cut by 3 bases and J by 6 bases, with 25 bases left in between. CDR3 length equals 19 residues. The V gene's germline CDR1 is SGHNT and CDR2 YYREEE (reference sequence). DNA of the CDR3: TGTGCCAGCAGCTCCTCGAGGGTGACCGGGAAGAAGGGTAATTCACCCCTCCACTTT. Its protein product is CASSSSRVTGKKGNSPLHF.

This clone turned up a few times. This chain joins TRBV5-1 and TRBJ2-5; 7 bases agree with TRBD1. The CDR3 is 15 amino acids. V was pared by 4 bases and J by 5 bases, with 11 bases of the junction left unmatched. Per the germline V gene, CDR1 is SGHRS and CDR2 is YFSETQ. CDR3: CASSRTQGVGETQYF. DNA of the CDR3: TGCGCCAGCAGCCGGACTCAGGGGGTTGGGGAGACCCAGTACTTC.

V usage is TRBV11-2 and J usage is TRBJ2-1; a possible D gene is TRBD2 (5 bases). The CDR3 loop spans 16 amino acids. CDR1 is SGHAT, CDR2 FQNNGV, per germline. V lost 2 bases and J lost 5, with 16 bases in between. CDR3 nucleotide sequence: TGTGCCAGCAGCTTATATAGTGGAGGCCTAGACAATGAGCAGTTCTTC. It specifies CASSLYSGGLDNEQFF.

V and J are TRBV10-2 and TRBJ2-4; D possibly corresponds to TRBD1 (5 bases). V shed 4 bases and J shed 3 bases, with 10 bases lying between them. Germline CDR1 is WSHSY and CDR2 is SAAADI. The CDR3 spans 14 residues. The CDR3 nucleotides are TGCGCCAGCAGTGCTGTGGGGCTCAAAAACATTCAGTACTTC. It translates to CASSAVGLKNIQYF.

The V and J genes are TRBV6-5 and TRBJ1-5; 9 bases map to TRBD1. Germline V CDR1 and CDR2: MNHEY, SVGAGI. The CDR3 is 15 amino acids. Germline trimming cut 5 bases from V and 1 base from J; bases unmatched to any gene: 3. This chain's CDR3 is CASSPTGGSNQPQHF. DNA for the CDR3: TGTGCCAGCAGTCCGACAGGGGGGAGCAATCAGCCCCAGCATTTT.

This clone was observed a handful of times. V gene TRBV4-1 combines with J gene TRBJ1-1, with D tentatively TRBD1 (6 bases). V gave up 0 bases and J gave up 0 bases, with 20 bases separating them. Germline loops: CDR1 MGHRA, CDR2 YSYEKL. This CDR3 has 19 amino acids. CDR3 loop: CASSQDRQGTRNLNTEAFF. In DNA form, the CDR3 reads TGCGCCAGCAGCCAAGATCGGCAGGGGACCAGGAACCTGAACACTGAAGCTTTCTTT.

The rearrangement uses TRBV2 and TRBJ1-2; 9 bases match TRBD1. The germline V gene encodes CDR1 SNHLY and CDR2 FYNNEI. The J segment lost 5 bases and the V segment lost 7 bases, leaving 5 bases of the junction unmatched. The CDR3 has 13 amino acids. The CDR3 bases are TGTGCCAGCACGGGACAGGGTTTTTATGGCTACACCTTC. It yields the protein CASTGQGFYGYTF.

The count of this clone is one. The chain has TRBV4-1 and TRBJ1-5, with TRBD1 identical over 9 bases. Germline values: CDR1 MGHRA, CDR2 YSYEKL. The CDR3 extends over 13 amino acids. V lost 5 bases, J lost 6 bases, and 2 bases stayed unmatched. The CDR3 coding sequence is TGCGCCAGCAGCGCACAGGGGGCTCAGCCCCAGCATTTT. The encoded protein is CASSAQGAQPQHF.

The chain has TRBV6-1 and TRBJ2-3; 8 nucleotides align to TRBD2. V gave up 3 bases and J gave up 0 bases; unmatched junction bases: 17. The CDR3 has 20 amino acids. Germline CDR1 and CDR2: MNHNS and SASEGT. CDR3 sequence (DNA): TGTGCCAGCAGTGAGGGGTTTTTCGGCGGGGGGCTCCAGAGCACAGATACGCAGTATTTT. Its protein is CASSEGFFGGGLQSTDTQYF.

CDR3 amino acids: CASSPGGNSNQPQHF. CDR3 DNA: TGTGCCAGCAGCCCCGGCGGGAATAGCAATCAGCCCCAGCATTTT. The chain combines TRBV6-6 with TRBJ1-5; no firm D call. Germline V gives CDR1 MNHNY, CDR2 SVGAGI (reference sequence). The CDR3 contains 15 residues. Trimming cost V 6 bases and J 0 bases, with 12 bases left between them.

The J gene is TRBJ1-4, the V gene TRBV24-1; 11 bases align to TRBD1. V lost 3 bases, J lost 10 bases, and 3 bases stayed unmatched. The CDR3 runs 14 residues. Germline V lookup: CDR1 KGHDR, CDR2 SFDVKD. CDR3 nucleotide sequence: TGTGCCACCAGTGATCCGGGACAGGGGGGAAAACTGTTTTTT. It yields the protein CATSDPGQGGKLFF.

The chain is built from TRBV6-5 and TRBJ2-7, with D hard to call. Germline V gives CDR1 MNHEY, CDR2 SVGAGI. The length of the CDR3 is 13 residues. Trimming left V 8 bases short and J 1 base short, with 12 bases between. The CDR3, as DNA: TGTGCCAGCTCCTTACCGGGTTCCTACGAGCAGTACTTC. Protein sequence: CASSLPGSYEQYF.

A note on this clone: Other DNA sequences in the same sample also yield this CDR3. The V and J genes are TRBV2 and TRBJ2-1, with 10 bases matching TRBD1. V was clipped by 6 bases and J by 7 bases; unmatched bases: 6. Germline CDR1 is SNHLY and CDR2 is FYNNEI. The CDR3 loop spans 14 amino acids. The CDR3 sequence: CASSRDRGGNEQFF. As DNA, the CDR3 is TGTGCCAGCAGCCGGGACAGGGGAGGGAATGAGCAGTTCTTC.

V gene TRBV7-8 combines with J gene TRBJ1-2; D perhaps matches TRBD1 (6 bases). There are 14 residues in the CDR3. V was trimmed by 0 bases and J by 4 bases, leaving 9 bases between them. The germline V gene encodes CDR1 SGHVS and CDR2 FQNEAQ. For the CDR3, the DNA is TGTGCCAGCAGCTTAGCAGGGGGAAGCTATGGCTACACCTTC. Its protein is CASSLAGGSYGYTF.

This chain joins TRBV4-1 and TRBJ2-1; 8 bases match TRBD2. V was pared by 3 bases and J by 1 base, with 5 bases of the junction left unmatched. This CDR3 has 16 amino acids. Looked up from germline, CDR1 is MGHRA and CDR2 is YSYEKL. DNA for the CDR3: TGCGCCAGCAGCCAGGCCGGGACTAGGTCCTACAATGAGCAGTTCTTC. This translates into CASSQAGTRSYNEQFF.

The chain joins TRBV9 to TRBJ1-3; 10 bases fit TRBD1. The junction had 5 bases not matched to a gene; V was cut back by 0 bases and J by 8 bases. This CDR3 has 15 residues. The V gene's germline CDR1 is SGDLS and CDR2 YYNGEE. The CDR3 DNA is TGTGCCAGCAGCGTAGAGGACAGGGGGGAAGACACCATATATTTT. Protein: CASSVEDRGEDTIYF.

The rearrangement links TRBV7-6 to TRBJ2-5, with 8 bases identical to TRBD1. V lost 5 bases and J lost 5; bases outside the gene matches: 7. Germline V CDR1 and CDR2: SGHVS, FNYEAQ. The CDR3 covers 14 residues. CDR3 region: CASSTQGAGETQYF. CDR3 DNA: TGTGCCAGCAGCACCCAGGGGGCTGGCGAGACCCAGTACTTC.

The chain combines TRBV11-2 with TRBJ1-2, with 8 bases lining up with TRBD1. V dropped 5 bases and J dropped 7; count of bases not matched to a gene: 3. CDR1 and CDR2 from the germline V gene are SGHAT and FQNNGV. This CDR3 has 12 amino acids. This CDR3 is CASSLGQGGYTF. CDR3 coding DNA: TGTGCCAGCAGCCTCGGACAGGGTGGCTACACCTTC.

DNA of the CDR3: TGCGCCAGCAGCACCCGACACGAAAAAAACATTCAGTACTTC. This translates into CASSTRHEKNIQYF. The chain is built from TRBV4-1 and TRBJ2-4; D unclear. Trimming took off 5 bases at V and 4 bases at J, with 12 bases between the two ends. The CDR3 runs to 14 residues. The germline V gene has CDR1 MGHRA and CDR2 YSYEKL.

In this sample, this clone turned up a few times. The chain couples TRBV29-1 to TRBJ1-2; D not resolved. The V end lost 5 bases, the J end lost 4 bases, and 11 bases lay between the germline ends. The CDR3 length is 12 residues. Per germline, CDR1 SQVTM and CDR2 ANQGSEA. The CDR3 here is CSVIPQSYGYTF. Written as DNA, the CDR3 is TGCAGCGTTATCCCCCAGTCCTATGGCTACACCTTC.

The chain recombines TRBV2 with TRBJ2-1; maybe TRBD1 (5 bases). CDR3 length equals 11 residues. V lost 7 bases, J lost 9 bases, and 10 bases lay in between. Germline V gene lookup returns CDR1 SNHLY and CDR2 FYNNEI. The CDR3 here is CASIPGSEQFF. CDR3 sequence (DNA): TGTGCCAGCATCCCAGGGTCTGAGCAGTTCTTC.

V gene TRBV2 combines with J gene TRBJ1-2; D is unresolved. Trimming cost V 5 bases and J 7 bases, with 11 bases left between them. This CDR3 comprises 12 residues. CDR1 and CDR2 from the germline V gene are SNHLY and FYNNEI. The CDR3 spells CASSLGVSGYTF. CDR3 bases: TGTGCCAGCAGTCTCGGGGTCAGTGGCTACACCTTC.